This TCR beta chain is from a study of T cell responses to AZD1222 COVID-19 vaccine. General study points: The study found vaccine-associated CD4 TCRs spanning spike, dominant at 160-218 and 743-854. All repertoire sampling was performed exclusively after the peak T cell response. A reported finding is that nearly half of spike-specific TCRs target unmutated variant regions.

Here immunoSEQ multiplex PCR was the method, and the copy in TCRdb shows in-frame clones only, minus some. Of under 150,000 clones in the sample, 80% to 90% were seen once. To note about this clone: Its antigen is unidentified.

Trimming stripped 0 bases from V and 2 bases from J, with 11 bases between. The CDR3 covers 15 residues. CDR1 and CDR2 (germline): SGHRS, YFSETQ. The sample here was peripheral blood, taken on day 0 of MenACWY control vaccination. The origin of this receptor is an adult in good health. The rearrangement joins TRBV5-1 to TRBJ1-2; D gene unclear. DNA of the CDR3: TGCGCCAGCAGCTTGGTAGAGGACCCCAACTATGGCTACACCTTC. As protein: CASSLVEDPNYGYTF.